The table lists the clone carrying this T cell receptor beta chain with a count of one. This specimen comes from a study of blood T cell repertoires in COVID-19. Donors in Cohort 3 who had recovered were those with two negative PCRs, healthcare professional clearance, or resolution of their symptoms. The CDR3 contains 15 residues. The V gene end was trimmed by 4 bases and the J gene end by 7 bases; junction bases not matched to a gene: 5. Germline V CDR1 and CDR2: SGHTA, FQGTGA. As processed by the authors: Estimation of nucleated cell counts relied on the amplification of reference gene primers. Only in-frame clones appear in the TCRdb table, and some are missing; sequencing was by immunoSEQ multiplex PCR. The V and J calls and clone size are taken from that table; D and trimming were inferred from the DNA. The profile covers under 200,000 clones, with less than 90% appearing a single time and approximately 6.5% taken by the ten largest.

The sequenced material came from PBMCs or T cells enriched from blood (not recorded which). The sequence was obtained from a woman aged 45 to 65 who had recovered from COVID-19. This chain links TRBV7-3 with TRBJ2-1; 12 bases match TRBD2. The DNA for the CDR3 is TGTGCCAGCAGCTCGAGACTAGCGGGAGTAAATGAGCAGTTCTTC. This codes for CASSSRLAGVNEQFF. The full variable domain, with the rest looked up from reference TRBV7-3 and TRBJ2-1, is GAGVSQTPSNKVTEKGKYVELRCDPISGHTALYWYRQSLGQGPEFLIYFQGTGAADDSGLPNDRFFAVRPEGSVSTLKIQRTERGDSAVYLCASSSRLAGVNEQFFGPGTRLTVL.